The 9 T cell receptor beta chains below all came from one sample that was sequenced in a study of blood T cell repertoires in COVID-19 (dated by TCRdb to 2020 to 2022). Libraries were built with the immunoSEQ multiplex PCR assay. TCRdb stores this immuneACCESS table with in-frame sequences only. Part of the clones is absent; in the studies checked, under half of the shortfall reflects unresolved V genes, and no reason is known for the rest. The sample contains about 320,000 clones, less than 85% of them found a single time. The ten largest account for 1.5% to 2% of the sample. Sequenced: PBMCs or T cells enriched from blood (not recorded which). All receptors derive from a woman under 40 who had been exposed to COVID-19.

The chain is built from TRBV19 and TRBJ2-1; 7 bases map to TRBD1. The trim removed 3 bases at V and 3 bases at J, leaving 2 bases unmatched. CDR3 length: 14 amino acids. CDR1 is LNHDA and CDR2 is SQIVND in the germline V gene (reference sequence). DNA of the CDR3: TGTGCCAGTAGTATTGGGGACAGCTACAATGAGCAGTTCTTC. Translating it yields CASSIGDSYNEQFF.

This chain uses TRBV7-2 with TRBJ1-2; 12 nucleotides match TRBD1. The germline V gene encodes CDR1 SGHTA and CDR2 FQGNSA. Trimming took 7 bases from V and 7 from J; bases not matched to a gene: 13. The CDR3 loop spans 16 amino acids. DNA of the CDR3: TGTGCCAGCATAGGGACCCCGGGACAGGGGGCCGTTGGCTACACCTTC. As protein: CASIGTPGQGAVGYTF.

V is TRBV28 and J is TRBJ1-1, with D possibly TRBD1 on 6 matching bases. V was shortened by 4 bases and J by 5 bases, with 11 bases between the two germline ends. The CDR3 runs to 13 residues. Per germline, CDR1 MDHEN and CDR2 SYDVKM. The DNA for the CDR3 is TGTGCCAGCAGTTACCCCGGACAGACTGAAGCTTTCTTT. Its translation: CASSYPGQTEAFF.

The chain is built from TRBV2 and TRBJ2-1; 10 nucleotides line up with TRBD2. V was pared by 6 bases and J by 7 bases, with 12 bases of the junction left unmatched. The length of the CDR3 is 16 residues. Germline CDR1 is SNHLY and CDR2 is FYNNEI. CDR3 amino acids: CASRAGAAGGRNEQFF. The CDR3 coding sequence is TGTGCCAGCAGGGCCGGGGCAGCGGGGGGGCGGAATGAGCAGTTCTTC.

V gene TRBV21-1 combines with J gene TRBJ2-4; TRBD2, the table's D call, lacks a check against the DNA. TRBV21-1 is described as a pseudogene. The CDR3 has 16 amino acids. The CDR3 here is CASRSGGALAKNIQYF. In DNA, the CDR3 is TGTGCCAGCCGATCGGGGGGCGCATTAGCCAAAAACATTCAGTACTTC.

V and J are TRBV19 and TRBJ2-3; 7 bases line up with TRBD2. This CDR3 is built from 15 residues. V was pared by 10 bases and J by 4 bases, with 14 bases of the junction left unmatched. Germline CDR1 is LNHDA and CDR2 is SQIVND (reference sequence). The CDR3: CATTTPRAGADTQYF. CDR3 DNA sequence: TGTGCCACGACGACCCCTAGGGCGGGAGCAGATACGCAGTATTTT.

This chain joins TRBV7-9 and TRBJ2-7; 9 nucleotides line up with TRBD1. The CDR3 runs 13 residues. In germline, CDR1 is SEHNR, CDR2 FQNEAQ (reference sequence). Unmatched junction bases numbered 3, after V lost 6 bases and J lost 3 bases. Here the CDR3 reads CASSRDRVYEQYF. In DNA form, the CDR3 reads TGTGCCAGCAGTCGGGACAGGGTCTACGAGCAGTACTTC.

This chain joins TRBV11-1 and TRBJ2-7, with D perhaps matching TRBD2 (6 bases). Between the trimmed V and J ends, which lost 0 bases and 3 bases, there was a span of 9 bases. Germline assignment: CDR1 SGHAT and CDR2 FQDESV (reference sequence). There are 14 residues in the CDR3. The CDR3 DNA is TGTGCCAGCAGCTTAGCCGGAGCGGGCTACGAGCAGTACTTC. Translated, it gives CASSLAGAGYEQYF.

The chain is built from TRBV4-3 and TRBJ1-2; no clear D gene. The V end was cut by 1 base, the J end by 4 bases, with 13 bases between. The CDR3 length is 15 residues. The germline CDR1 and CDR2 sequences are LGHNA and YSLEER. The CDR3 DNA reads TGCGCCAGCAGCCAAGTCCTAGAGCTATCCTATGGCTACACCTTC. It codes for CASSQVLELSYGYTF.